The TCR beta chain described here comes from a study of radiation and T cells in renal cell carcinoma. Regarding the study as a whole: Top tumor clonotypes rose in blood 2 weeks post-radiation, then contracted. Baseline intratumoral clonotype presence is unknown without pretreatment biopsies.

The data were produced by immunoSEQ multiplex PCR, yet TCRdb's version contains in-frame clones alone and is incomplete. The sample contains 160,000 or so clones, roughly 90% of which appear only once. About this clone itself: No antigen is known for it.

The CDR3 length is 14 residues. V was clipped by 5 bases and J by 5 bases, with 13 bases between them. Germline V lookup: CDR1 SGHTA, CDR2 FQGNSA. The time point denotes: blood 2 weeks post-SBRT. Treatment denoted: 15 Gy SBRT to primary tumor, nephrectomy 4 weeks later. Sequenced material: blood, taken from a patient whose treatment included radiotherapy and nephrectomy. V usage is TRBV7-2 and J usage is TRBJ2-1; TRBD2 might be the D (6 bases). The sequence derives from a woman between 45 and 60 years old with renal cell carcinoma. The CDR3 nucleotides read TGTGCCAGCAGCGTAGTTAGCGGCCACAATGAGCAGTTCTTC. This encodes CASSVVSGHNEQFF.